One sample yielded the 3 T cell receptor beta chains listed below, sequenced in a study of shared clonotypes between healthy human individuals. Naive CD8 cells lacked CD45RO and underwent positive selection for CCR7, leaving out terminally differentiated effector memory CD45RA+ cells. Some clones are missing from TCRdb's copy, which holds only in-frame ones; the method was immunoSEQ multiplex PCR. Found here are some 2.1 million clones, 93% of them singletons; the top ten hold 1.5% to 2%. The specimen was naive CD8+ T cells from PBMCs. Source of these receptors: a man between 18 and 35 years old in good health. Some clones in this sample may be carry-over from other donors' samples.

To note about this clone: The same CDR3 is also encoded by other DNA sequences in this sample. This sequence joins TRBV5-1 and TRBJ2-2; D perhaps matches TRBD2 (5 bases). Germline assignment: CDR1 SGHRS and CDR2 YFSETQ. V was cut by 2 bases and J by 7 bases, with 6 bases left in between. The CDR3 length is 12 residues. CDR3 in amino acids: CASSFRGGELFF. The DNA of the CDR3 is TGCGCCAGCAGCTTCCGGGGCGGGGAGCTGTTTTTT. The variable domain in full, completed from reference TRBV5-1 and TRBJ2-2, reads KAGVTQTPRYLIKTRGQQVTLSCSPISGHRSVSWYQQTPGQGLQFLFEYFSETQRNKGNFPGRFSGRQFSNSRSEMNVSTLELGDSALYLCASSFRGGELFFGEGSRLTVL.

This clone was picked up one time. This sequence joins TRBV5-1 and TRBJ2-7; either TRBD1 or TRBD2 may fit D (5 bases each). Trimming removed 1 base from V and 4 bases from J, with 15 bases in between. Germline V gene sequence: CDR1 SGHRS, CDR2 YFSETQ. The length of the CDR3 is 15 residues. The CDR3: CASSLFLLGEYEQYF. The CDR3 nucleotides read TGCGCCAGCAGCTTGTTCCTACTAGGGGAGTACGAGCAGTACTTC.

This clone was picked up one time. V usage is TRBV27 and J usage is TRBJ1-1; D perhaps matches TRBD1 (6 bases). The CDR3 runs 15 residues. In germline, CDR1 is MNHEY, CDR2 SMNVEV (reference sequence). The V and J ends lost 6 bases and 6 bases respectively, with 20 bases between them. The CDR3 loop is CASSSPHREFSEAFF. CDR3 DNA sequence: TGTGCCAGCAGCTCGCCTCACAGGGAATTTTCTGAAGCTTTCTTT.